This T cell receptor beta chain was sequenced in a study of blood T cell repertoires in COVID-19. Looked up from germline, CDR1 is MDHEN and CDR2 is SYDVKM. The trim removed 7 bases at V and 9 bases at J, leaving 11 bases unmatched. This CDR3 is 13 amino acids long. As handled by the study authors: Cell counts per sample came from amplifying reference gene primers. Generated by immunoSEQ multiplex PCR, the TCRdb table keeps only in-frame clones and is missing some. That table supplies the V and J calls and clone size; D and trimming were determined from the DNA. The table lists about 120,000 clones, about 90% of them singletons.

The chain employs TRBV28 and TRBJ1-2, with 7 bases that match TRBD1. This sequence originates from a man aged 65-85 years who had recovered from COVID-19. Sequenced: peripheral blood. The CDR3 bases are TGTGCCAGCACAGGGACAGTTTTAAGTAGCTACACCTTC. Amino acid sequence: CASTGTVLSSYTF.